The 32 T cell receptor beta chains below were found in one sample sequenced in a study of vaccination and CD4 T cells after COVID-19. Sequenced with the Oncomine TCR Beta short-read assay was DNA taken from cultured CD4+ T cells. One entry per CDR3 protein, called by TCRdb with MiXCR from the PCR reads. The sample has 7,700 or so distinct CDR3 sequences, around 20% seen once. These TCRs' antigens remain unknown. Treatment: 10-day PBMC culture with coronavirus spike peptide pools or control peptides (ViraFEST assay). Sequenced material: CD4+ T cells from blood, cultured in vitro, taken after SARS-CoV-2 vaccination. The origin of the receptors is a human donor who had recovered from COVID-19.

The chain couples TRBV7-2 to TRBJ2-2; unclear D gene. Germline values: CDR1 SGHTA, CDR2 FQGNSA. This CDR3 comprises 15 residues. V was clipped by 4 bases and J by 6 bases, with 15 bases between them. CDR3 residues: CASSYPVGGPGELFF. The CDR3 DNA sequence: TGTGCCAGCAGCTACCCCGTGGGTGGTCCCGGGGAGCTGTTTTTT.

This clonotype is labeled medium-sized. V usage is TRBV20-1 and J usage is TRBJ1-2; D uncertain. The CDR3 has 13 residues. Germline CDR1 DFQATT, CDR2 SNEGSKA (reference sequence). Trimming removed 6 bases from V and 4 bases from J, with 15 bases in between. Here the CDR3 DNA reads TGCAGTGCCCATGACATGTACAGCTATGGCTACACCTTC. Translating gives CSAHDMYSYGYTF.

This rearrangement joins TRBV7-2 to TRBJ2-7, with D perhaps matching TRBD1 (6 bases). This CDR3 has 16 residues. Between the trimmed V and J ends, which lost 5 bases and 3 bases, there was a span of 20 bases. CDR1 SGHTA and CDR2 FQGNSA come from the germline V gene. This CDR3 is CASSQESLTGVYEQYF. The CDR3 nucleotides read TGTGCCAGCAGCCAAGAGTCCCTGACAGGTGTCTACGAGCAGTACTTC.

This clonotype was counted between two and nine times. The chain joins TRBV10-3 to TRBJ2-3, with 7 bases matching TRBD2. CDR3 size: 16 residues. Losses at the gene ends were 8 bases for V and 6 bases for J; bases not matched to a gene: 17. Germline V gives CDR1 ENHRY, CDR2 SYGVKD. The CDR3 is CAIQSAGGEYGDTQYF. The CDR3 region has the DNA TGTGCCATCCAGTCCGCTGGGGGGGAATATGGTGATACGCAGTATTTT.

This clonotype qualifies as medium-sized. The chain uses TRBV19 and TRBJ2-7, with 10 bases matching TRBD2. Germline values: CDR1 LNHDA, CDR2 SQIVND (reference sequence). The CDR3 length is 17 residues. With 4 bases clipped from V and 7 bases from J, the junction kept 16 bases outside the gene matches. CDR3 DNA: TGTGCCAGTAGTAGGGCTAGCGGGAGAAGAGGATTGAGTGAGCAGTACTTC. Its translation: CASSRASGRRGLSEQYF.

The rearrangement uses TRBV6-1 and TRBJ1-5; 10 positions agree with TRBD1. J was trimmed by 3 bases and V by 6 bases; bases with no gene match: 14. Per germline, CDR1 MNHNS and CDR2 SASEGT. The length of the CDR3 is 18 residues. CDR3 sequence reads: CASSPNHGGQGNNQPQHF. CDR3 nucleotides: TGTGCCAGCAGCCCCAACCACGGGGGACAGGGGAACAATCAGCCCCAGCATTTT.

The chain uses TRBV7-2 and TRBJ1-1, with a possible D match to TRBD1 (6 bases). Germline V gives CDR1 SGHTA, CDR2 FQGNSA. The CDR3 sequence is 14 residues long. V lost 6 bases, J lost 4 bases, and 15 bases lay in between. Here the CDR3 DNA reads TGTGCCAGCAGGTTCGGGGGGGCTCTCACTGAAGCTTTCTTT. Its translation: CASRFGGALTEAFF. Full variable domain (outside the CDR3, taken from reference TRBV7-2 and TRBJ1-1): GAGVSQSPSNKVTEKGKDVELRCDPISGHTALYWYRQSLGQGLEFLIYFQGNSAPDKSGLPSDRFSAERTGGSVSTLTIQRTQQEDSAVYLCASRFGGALTEAFFGQGTRLTVV.

This clonotype was detected a few times. The genes are TRBV19 and TRBJ2-1; D call uncertain. The CDR3 spans 9 residues. Germline V gene lookup returns CDR1 LNHDA and CDR2 SQIVND (reference sequence). V lost 10 bases, J lost 6 bases, and 4 bases lay in between. In DNA, the CDR3 is TGTGCCAACTCCAATGAGCAGTTCTTC. Translated: CANSNEQFF.

The chain recombines TRBV5-8 with TRBJ1-1, with D possibly being TRBD1 (5 bases). There are 12 residues in the CDR3. The germline gives CDR1 SGHTS, CDR2 YDEGEE. Trimming stripped 2 bases from V and 8 bases from J, with 10 bases between. The CDR3 sequence is CASSLTRGEAFF. CDR3 nucleotide sequence: TGTGCCAGCAGCTTAACCCGGGGCGAAGCTTTCTTT.

This clonotype was seen a few times. The CDR3 here is CASSQDETGDYQETQYF. CDR3 coding DNA: TGTGCCAGCAGCCAAGACGAGACAGGGGACTACCAAGAGACCCAGTACTTC. The genes are TRBV4-2 and TRBJ2-5; 8 bases fit TRBD1. The V segment lost 0 bases and the J segment 0 bases; nucleotides outside the gene matches: 6. This CDR3 region has 17 residues. Germline-derived CDR1 and CDR2 are LGHNA and YNFKEQ.

The V call is TRBV18, the J call TRBJ2-3; TRBD1 is a possible D gene (7 bases). Trimming took 6 bases from V and 0 from J, leaving 16 bases between them. CDR3 length equals 16 residues. Germline-derived CDR1 and CDR2 are KGHSH and LQKENI. CDR3 in amino acids: CASSLVAGGSTDTQYF. In nucleotides, the CDR3 is TGTGCCAGCTCCCTCGTGGCAGGGGGGAGCACAGATACGCAGTATTTT.

Judged by abundance, this clonotype is medium-sized. This rearrangement joins TRBV27 to TRBJ1-2; no definite D call. Looked up from germline, CDR1 is MNHEY and CDR2 is SMNVEV (reference sequence). The CDR3 runs to 11 residues. The V end lost 8 bases, the J end lost 5 bases, and 9 bases lay between the germline ends. The CDR3 is CASRARYGYTF. For the CDR3, the DNA is TGTGCCAGCCGGGCCCGATATGGCTACACCTTC.

Here the CDR3 DNA reads TGTGCCAGCAACTTCGACAGGGCTGTAGTAAGTGAGCAGTTCTTC. Protein product: CASNFDRAVVSEQFF. This chain links TRBV2 with TRBJ2-1; TRBD1 agrees at 7 bases. The CDR3 is 15 amino acids. With 7 bases clipped from V and 9 bases from J, the junction kept 15 bases outside the gene matches. The germline CDR1 and CDR2 sequences are SNHLY and FYNNEI. Based on the CDR3 plus reference TRBV2 and TRBJ2-1, the full variable domain is EPEVTQTPSHQVTQMGQEVILRCVPISNHLYFYWYRQILGQKVEFLVSFYNNEISEKSEIFDDQFSVERPDGSNFTLKIRSTKLEDSAMYFCASNFDRAVVSEQFFGPGTRLTVL.

By frequency in the sample, this clonotype is medium-sized. The CDR3 sequence is CASSFGTGHYGYTF. The CDR3 DNA sequence: TGTGCCAGCAGTTTCGGGACAGGGCACTATGGCTACACCTTC. This chain links TRBV28 with TRBJ1-2; the match to TRBD1 covers 9 bases. The CDR3 has 14 residues. The germline CDR1 and CDR2 sequences are MDHEN and SYDVKM. Trimming at V came to 3 bases and at J to 3 bases, leaving 2 bases not matched to a gene.

The chain combines TRBV6-5 with TRBJ1-5; tentatively, D is TRBD1 (6 bases). CDR3 size: 15 residues. Germline V lookup: CDR1 MNHEY, CDR2 SVGAGI. V was cut by 4 bases and J by 0 bases, with 10 bases left in between. This chain's CDR3 is CASSFRGASNQPQHF. The CDR3 region has the DNA TGTGCCAGCAGTTTTAGGGGGGCTAGCAATCAGCCCCAGCATTTT.

The chain uses TRBV20-1 and TRBJ1-5; D not resolved. This CDR3 spans 16 amino acids. In germline, CDR1 is DFQATT, CDR2 SNEGSKA (reference sequence). V dropped 6 bases and J dropped 0 bases, with 18 bases sitting between them. The CDR3, as DNA: TGCAGTGCCCCGACGGACGGCTCCTATAGCAATCAGCCCCAGCATTTT. It encodes CSAPTDGSYSNQPQHF.

In its sample, this clonotype was seen a few times. The CDR3 region has the DNA TGCAGTGCTAAGACGGGTTCAGTCAATCAGCCCCAGCATTTT. It specifies CSAKTGSVNQPQHF. The chain couples TRBV20-1 to TRBJ1-5; D gene unclear. V shed 4 bases and J shed 3 bases, with 13 bases lying between them. CDR3 length: 14 amino acids. Looked up from germline, CDR1 is DFQATT and CDR2 is SNEGSKA (reference sequence).

This clonotype is medium-sized. In DNA, the CDR3 is TGCAGTGCTAGACCGGGTATGAACACTGAAGCTTTCTTT. It specifies CSARPGMNTEAFF. The chain employs TRBV20-1 and TRBJ1-1; D ambiguous. This CDR3 spans 13 amino acids. Deletions cut 2 bases from V and 0 bases from J, with 7 bases between. The germline V gene has CDR1 DFQATT and CDR2 SNEGSKA (reference sequence).

Within the sample, this clonotype is medium-sized (0.01 to 0.1%). This chain joins TRBV20-1 and TRBJ2-3; D not resolved. The V gene lost 0 bases and the J gene lost 0 bases, with 10 bases spanning the gap. Germline V gene data show CDR1 as DFQATT and CDR2 as SNEGSKA (reference sequence). The length of the CDR3 is 15 residues. This CDR3 is CSAREQVASTDTQYF. The DNA of the CDR3 is TGCAGTGCTAGAGAACAAGTGGCTAGCACAGATACGCAGTATTTT.

The chain couples TRBV2 to TRBJ2-7, with D hard to call. CDR1 SNHLY and CDR2 FYNNEI come from the germline V gene. Between the trimmed V and J ends, which lost 2 bases and 6 bases, there was a span of 8 bases. The CDR3 runs 12 residues. The CDR3 spells CASSETPGEQYF. The CDR3 DNA sequence: TGTGCCAGCAGTGAAACCCCAGGCGAGCAGTACTTC.

This clonotype counts as medium-sized. The V call is TRBV19, the J call TRBJ1-5, with a possible D match to TRBD1 (5 bases). V lost 4 bases, J lost 3 bases, and 10 bases lay in between. Germline V gene data show CDR1 as LNHDA and CDR2 as SQIVND (reference sequence). This CDR3 region has 14 residues. The CDR3 spells CASSTGTVNQPQHF. The CDR3 region has the DNA TGTGCCAGTAGTACGGGGACCGTCAATCAGCCCCAGCATTTT. Complete variable domain (other parts from reference TRBV19 and TRBJ1-5): DGGITQSPKYLFRKEGQNVTLSCEQNLNHDAMYWYRQDPGQGLRLIYYSQIVNDFQKGDIAEGYSVSREKKESFPLTVTSAQKNPTAFYLCASSTGTVNQPQHFGDGTRLSIL.

This clonotype was observed a handful of times. The rearrangement joins TRBV6-5 to TRBJ1-5; 7 bases are a match to TRBD1. The junction had 9 bases not matched to a gene; V was cut back by 0 bases and J by 1 base. This CDR3 is built from 18 residues. Germline V CDR1 and CDR2: MNHEY, SVGAGI. CDR3 nucleotide sequence: TGTGCCAGCAGTTACTCAGCGGCAGGGGGTGTAAGCAATCAGCCCCAGCATTTT. It encodes CASSYSAAGGVSNQPQHF.

In this sample, this clonotype turned up a few times. V and J are TRBV6-5 and TRBJ1-5; D gene unclear. CDR3 length: 14 residues. V was shortened by 4 bases and J by 3 bases, with 10 bases between the two germline ends. Per the germline V gene, CDR1 is MNHEY and CDR2 is SVGAGI. For the CDR3, the DNA is TGTGCCAGCAGTTCCACCAGTCCCAATCAGCCCCAGCATTTT. It codes for CASSSTSPNQPQHF.

This clonotype was seen only a few times. The chain is built from TRBV28 and TRBJ2-3, with TRBD1 as a possible D gene (7 bases). Per germline, CDR1 MDHEN and CDR2 SYDVKM. V lost 6 bases, J lost 7 bases, and 26 bases lay in between. CDR3 length equals 17 residues. CDR3 in DNA: TGTGCCAGCAGCCCGTCCCATGTTGCGGGACAGCACAATACGCAGTATTTT. Its protein product is CASSPSHVAGQHNTQYF.

This clonotype qualifies as medium-sized (0.01 to 0.1%). The V gene is TRBV27, the J gene TRBJ1-6, with a weak D call TRBD1 (5 bases). The germline CDR1 and CDR2 sequences are MNHEY and SMNVEV (reference sequence). CDR3 length equals 13 residues. V was clipped by 2 bases and J by 13 bases, with 12 bases between them. For the CDR3, the DNA is TGTGCCAGCAGTTTAGGACACTCAAAGCCCCTCCACTTT. It translates to CASSLGHSKPLHF.

The chain combines TRBV6-1 with TRBJ2-7; tentatively, D is TRBD1 or TRBD2 (5 bases each). Trimming removed 7 bases at V and 6 bases at J, with 19 bases between. The CDR3 has 14 amino acids. Germline V CDR1 and CDR2: MNHNS, SASEGT. CDR3 coding DNA: TGTGCCAGCACTACCGGGACCGTTCGTAGCGAGCAGTACTTC. Protein sequence: CASTTGTVRSEQYF.

The chain links TRBV24-1 to TRBJ2-3; D unresolved. The CDR3 runs 14 residues. V was cut by 5 bases and J by 3 bases, with 11 bases left in between. The germline CDR1 and CDR2 sequences are KGHDR and SFDVKD. CDR3 nucleotides: TGTGCCACCAGTGGGGGAATGGATACAGATACGCAGTATTTT. Translated, it gives CATSGGMDTDTQYF.

CDR3 DNA sequence: TGTGCCAGCAGGGTAGCGGGGGCCCGCTACGAGCAGTACTTC. Amino acids: CASRVAGARYEQYF. This chain joins TRBV5-4 and TRBJ2-7, with TRBD2 matching 9 bases. V was clipped by 5 bases and J by 3 bases; unmatched bases: 6. This CDR3 is 14 amino acids long. CDR1 and CDR2 from the germline V gene are SGHNT and YYREEE (reference sequence).

The genes are TRBV7-2 and TRBJ2-2; possible D gene TRBD1, 5 bases. Germline CDR1 is SGHTA and CDR2 is FQGNSA. CDR3 length: 14 amino acids. V was clipped by 6 bases and J by 3 bases, with 11 bases between them. The CDR3 spells CASRGQPDTGELFF. CDR3 sequence (DNA): TGTGCCAGCAGGGGGCAGCCGGACACCGGGGAGCTGTTTTTT.

By share of the sample, this clonotype is medium-sized. The chain couples TRBV7-2 to TRBJ2-5; possibly TRBD1 for D (6 bases). The CDR3 runs 14 residues. Germline lookup yields CDR1 SGHTA and CDR2 FQGNSA. Trimming stripped 1 base from V and 4 bases from J, with 10 bases between. The CDR3 DNA reads as TGTGCCAGCAGCTTAGTCAGGGGCATAGAGACCCAGTACTTC. Encoded protein: CASSLVRGIETQYF.

This clonotype is medium-sized. This rearrangement joins TRBV27 to TRBJ1-2, with D possibly matching TRBD1 (6 bases). This CDR3 region has 17 residues. CDR1 and CDR2 from the germline V gene are MNHEY and SMNVEV (reference sequence). Trimming removed 6 bases at V and 5 bases at J, with 25 bases between. The CDR3 sequence: CASRSFRGNPEVYGYTF. CDR3 DNA: TGTGCCAGCAGGTCCTTCAGGGGAAACCCCGAAGTATATGGCTACACCTTC.

With respect to this clonotype: A much larger clone differs from this one at a single base, so this may be a read error. The J gene is TRBJ2-5, the V gene TRBV6-1; the match to TRBD1 covers 7 bases. Germline V lookup: CDR1 MNHNS, CDR2 SASEGT. The CDR3 contains 14 residues. CDR3 protein: CASRQLQGEETHYF. CDR3 nucleotide sequence: TGTGCCAGCAGACAACTCCAGGGGGAAGAGACCCATTACTTC.